This T cell receptor beta chain was obtained from a study of blood T cell repertoires in COVID-19. Across the whole study: The analysed material was cDNA or gDNA that came from T cells, B-cell-depleted T cells, or PBMCs.

This CDR3 has 13 amino acids. Germline CDR1 and CDR2: SNHLY and FYNNEI. V lost 5 bases, J lost 1 base, and 1 base stayed unmatched. Source study methods: Amplification of reference gene primers provided the estimated nucleated cell counts. Repertoires were generated with immunoSEQ multiplex PCR, while TCRdb's copy carries only in-frame clones and drops some. The DNA gave D and trimming, while V, J and clone size come from that table. In the table there are 120,000 to 150,000 clones, roughly 77% of which are singletons. J is TRBJ1-1 and V is TRBV2; TRBD1 aligns across 7 bases. Sequencing was carried out using peripheral blood. The source is a man in his 60s with acute or convalescent COVID-19. For the CDR3, the DNA is TGTGCCAGCAGTTGGACAGGGAACACTGAAGCTTTCTTT. Amino acid sequence: CASSWTGNTEAFF.